Given below is one T cell receptor (beta chain) in context. The data are from a study of blood T cell repertoires in COVID-19. Study in general: Specimens from acute and convalescent COVID-19 originated in the United States, Italy and Spain. From T cells, B-cell-depleted T cells, or PBMCs came the material, which was cDNA or gDNA.

V lost 8 bases and J 0 bases, leaving 12 bases between the germline ends. Germline assignment: CDR1 MGHRA and CDR2 YSYEKL. The CDR3 covers 14 residues. Original processing notes: Amplification of reference gene primers provided the estimated nucleated cell counts. The assay was immunoSEQ multiplex PCR, and TCRdb's table has in-frame clones only and misses some. Clonal size and the V and J genes are those of that table, whereas D and trimming came from the DNA. The data show some 350,000 clones, 88% seen once. The Seattle patients, enrolled during active infection, were followed longitudinally. The sequence was obtained from a woman aged 70-85 years with COVID-19, enrolled during active disease. What was sequenced was peripheral blood. The chain combines TRBV4-1 with TRBJ2-3; D not resolved. The CDR3 sequence: CASRSLGSTDTQYF. The CDR3 DNA follows: TGCGCCAGCCGGAGCCTTGGTAGCACAGATACGCAGTATTTT.